A selection of T cell receptor beta chains follows, all from one sample in a study of PD-L1 blockade in urothelial cancer. Repertoires were generated with immunoSEQ multiplex PCR, while TCRdb's copy carries only in-frame clones and drops some. Of tens of thousands of clones in the sample, more than 70% were seen once. The specimen was PBMCs, collected around atezolizumab (anti-PD-L1) treatment. The receptors shown here come from a man between 60 and 75 years old with urothelial cancer. Each CDR3 is given with its conserved first and last residue. A D gene is named only where the DNA matches it firmly. The size entry is marked missing in some rows and otherwise reads once, few, many or a size class.

TRBV5-1	TRBD1	.	TRBJ1-3	CASSRQGLGNTIYF	TGCGCCAGCAGCCGACAGGGACTTGGAAACACCATATATTTT
TRBV19	TRBD1	.	TRBJ2-7	CATTQDRSSYEQYF	TGTGCCACCACTCAGGACAGGTCGTCCTACGAGCAGTACTTC
TRBV7-9	.	few	TRBJ1-1	CASSLFRAGDTEAFF	TGTGCCAGCAGCTTATTTAGGGCAGGGGACACTGAAGCTTTCTTT
TRBV7-9	TRBD1	.	TRBJ1-2	CASSRGQLGYTF	TGTGCCAGCAGCCGGGGACAGCTTGGCTACACCTTC
TRBV7-9	.	.	TRBJ2-7	CASSSQGYEQYF	TGTGCCAGCAGTTCACAGGGTTACGAGCAGTACTTC
TRBV7-9	TRBD1	.	TRBJ1-5	CASSYTGTGGGQPQHF	TGTGCCAGCAGCTACACCGGGACAGGGGGCGGTCAGCCCCAGCATTTT
TRBV29-1	TRBD2	.	TRBJ2-7	CSVGGTSGRSYEQYF	TGCAGCGTTGGCGGGACTAGCGGGAGGAGTTACGAGCAGTACTTC
TRBV9	TRBD2	once	TRBJ2-5	CASSAGLAGEGKTQYF	TGTGCCAGCAGCGCCGGACTAGCGGGAGAGGGAAAGACCCAGTACTTC
TRBV14	.	.	TRBJ1-2	CASSPRDYGYTF	TGTGCCAGCAGCCCGCGTGACTATGGCTACACCTTC
TRBV6-1	.	.	TRBJ1-3	CASRGSSGNTIYF	TGTGCCAGCAGGGGCTCCAGCGGAAACACCATATATTTT
TRBV5-6	.	.	TRBJ1-1	CASSSTAMNTEAFF	TGTGCCAGCAGTTCGACAGCTATGAACACTGAAGCTTTCTTT
TRBV2	.	.	TRBJ1-2	CASYKKDRNYGYTF	TGTGCCAGCTACAAAAAGGACAGAAACTATGGCTACACCTTC
TRBV19	.	.	TRBJ1-1	CASFPTGTNTEAFF	TGTGCCAGCTTTCCTACAGGGACGAACACTGAAGCTTTCTTT
TRBV5-1	.	.	TRBJ2-2	CASSYLRVTGELFF	TGCGCCAGCAGCTACCTCAGGGTCACCGGGGAGCTGTTTTTT
TRBV27	TRBD2	.	TRBJ2-1	CASSSGLAVEQFF	TGTGCCAGCAGTTCGGGACTAGCGGTTGAGCAGTTCTTC
TRBV7-2	TRBD1	.	TRBJ1-5	CASSFTGTGNQPQHF	TGTGCCAGCAGTTTTACCGGGACAGGGAATCAGCCCCAGCATTTT
TRBV19	.	.	TRBJ2-6	CASRIRGSGANVLTF	TGTGCCAGTAGGATAAGGGGTTCTGGGGCCAACGTCCTGACTTTC
TRBV27	.	.	TRBJ1-4	CASSLSSGLRNEKLFF	TGTGCCAGCAGTTTATCGTCCGGGTTGCGTAATGAAAAACTGTTTTTT
TRBV6-1	TRBD2	.	TRBJ2-1	CASSGSGGVDNEQFF	TGTGCCAGCAGTGGCAGCGGGGGGGTGGACAATGAGCAGTTCTTC
TRBV5-4	TRBD2	.	TRBJ2-1	CASSSSRPSGENEQFF	TGTGCCAGCAGCTCTTCTAGGCCTAGCGGGGAAAATGAGCAGTTCTTC
TRBV9	TRBD2	.	TRBJ2-7	CASSTQAGGSYEQYF	TGTGCCAGCAGCACCCAAGCGGGAGGATCCTACGAGCAGTACTTC
TRBV4-2	TRBD1	.	TRBJ2-1	CASSPGQGVEQFF	TGTGCCAGCAGCCCCGGACAGGGGGTTGAGCAGTTCTTC
TRBV27	TRBD1	.	TRBJ2-7	CASSFRVRGRFDEQYF	TGTGCCAGCAGTTTCAGGGTCAGGGGGCGCTTCGACGAGCAGTACTTC
TRBV7-9	.	.	TRBJ2-5	CASSVGRGGTQYF	TGTGCCAGCAGCGTGGGACGGGGAGGGACCCAGTACTTC
TRBV7-2	.	once	TRBJ1-4	CASSPPGLDEKLFF	TGTGCCAGCAGCCCCCCAGGGTTGGATGAAAAACTGTTTTTT
TRBV9	TRBD2	.	TRBJ2-3	CASGRGGGTDTQYF	TGTGCCAGCGGGAGGGGAGGGGGCACAGATACGCAGTATTTT
TRBV28	TRBD1	.	TRBJ1-5	CASLPTGGSQPQHF	TGTGCCAGCCTCCCGACAGGGGGCTCTCAGCCCCAGCATTTT
TRBV7-6	.	.	TRBJ2-7	CASSLAGDSYEQYF	TGTGCCAGCAGCTTGGCAGGCGACTCCTACGAGCAGTACTTC
TRBV9	.	.	TRBJ2-5	CASSAQYQETQYF	TGTGCCAGCAGCGCTCAGTACCAAGAGACCCAGTACTTC
TRBV6-1	TRBD2	once	TRBJ2-3	CASSERLAGGRDTQYF	TGTGCCAGCAGTGAAAGACTAGCGGGGGGGCGTGATACGCAGTATTTT
TRBV2	TRBD1	.	TRBJ1-2	CASSRGQGGKKGGYTF	TGTGCCAGCAGTCGTGGACAGGGCGGTAAAAAGGGTGGCTACACCTTC
TRBV18	TRBD1	.	TRBJ1-5	CASSPGTVYSNQPQHF	TGTGCCAGCTCACCAGGGACAGTGTATAGCAATCAGCCCCAGCATTTT